A single sample gave rise to the 21 T cell receptor beta chains below, sequenced in a study of spatial heterogeneity in lung cancer. The study, taken as a whole, reports: Mutation counts in tumors were tracked by counts of expanded intratumoral alpha and beta TCRs.

Time point reported: sample taken at primary tumor resection. Their target antigens are unknown. A single record per CDR3 protein comes from TCRdb applying MiXCR to the 5' RACE reads. The sample has approximately 4,100 distinct CDR3 sequences, 35% seen once; the top ten hold around 24%. The source material was lung tumor tissue, sampled at surgery. These receptors were collected from a male donor with early-stage non-small cell lung cancer.

This chain joins TRBV5-1 and TRBJ2-3; the match to TRBD2 covers 10 bases. The V segment lost 0 bases and the J segment 3 bases; nucleotides outside the gene matches: 4. Germline V gene sequence: CDR1 SGHRS, CDR2 YFSETQ. The CDR3 is 16 residues long. In DNA, the CDR3 is TGCGCCAGCAGCTTGGGCCTAGCGGGAGTAACAGATACGCAGTATTTT. Translating it yields CASSLGLAGVTDTQYF.

This clonotype showed up just a few times. The J gene is TRBJ2-1, the V gene TRBV20-1; tentatively, D is TRBD2 (6 bases). The CDR3 is 12 amino acids. CDR1 and CDR2 (germline): DFQATT, SNEGSKA (reference sequence). CDR3: CRGTGRVNEQFF. The DNA of the CDR3 is TGCAGAGGGACTGGCCGGGTTAATGAGCAGTTCTTC.

This clonotype was seen just once. The DNA for the CDR3 is TGTGCCAGCGGGGTAGGGGCGTCGGGCAATGAGCAGTTCTTC. It encodes CASGVGASGNEQFF. V gene TRBV5-4 combines with J gene TRBJ2-1; TRBD1 is a possible D gene (5 bases). The V end lost 7 bases, the J end lost 6 bases, and 17 bases lay between the germline ends. The CDR3 sequence is 14 residues long. Germline CDR1 and CDR2: SGHNT and YYREEE (reference sequence).

By proportion, this clonotype is medium-sized (0.01 to 0.1%). This chain connects TRBV6-5 to TRBJ2-7; 14 positions match TRBD2. The germline V gene has CDR1 MNHEY and CDR2 SVGAGI. Trimming at V came to 5 bases and at J to 3 bases, leaving 3 bases not matched to a gene. CDR3 size: 15 residues. The CDR3 sequence: CASSGLAGGVYEQYF. The CDR3 coding sequence is TGTGCCAGCAGTGGACTAGCGGGAGGAGTCTACGAGCAGTACTTC.

This clonotype was recorded a few times. The chain couples TRBV7-9 to TRBJ2-7, with 12 bases matching TRBD2. Trimming took 5 bases from V and 3 from J; bases not matched to a gene: 5. Germline V gene data show CDR1 as SEHNR and CDR2 as FQNEAQ (reference sequence). This CDR3 has 15 amino acids. The CDR3, as DNA: TGTGCCAGCAGCCCGACTAGCGGGAGACACTACGAGCAGTACTTC. Encoded protein: CASSPTSGRHYEQYF.

This clonotype appeared a few times. V and J are TRBV5-1 and TRBJ2-2; 11 bases map to TRBD2. Trimming at V came to 4 bases and at J to 6 bases, leaving 5 bases not matched to a gene. Germline-derived CDR1 and CDR2 are SGHRS and YFSETQ. The CDR3 contains 15 residues. CDR3 bases: TGCGCCAGCAGCCCGCTAGCGGGGGGAGCCGGGGAGCTGTTTTTT. This sequence encodes CASSPLAGGAGELFF.

In this sample, this clonotype turned up a few times. J is TRBJ2-5 and V is TRBV5-1; 11 nucleotides line up with TRBD1. V trimming: 4 bases; J trimming: 4 bases; junction bases outside the gene matches: 6. The CDR3 totals 15 residues. Germline values: CDR1 SGHRS, CDR2 YFSETQ. The CDR3 sequence is CASSRTGGIGETQYF. The CDR3 DNA is TGCGCCAGCAGCAGGACAGGGGGCATAGGAGAGACCCAGTACTTC.

V gene TRBV7-2 combines with J gene TRBJ2-7; 8 bases line up with TRBD2. CDR3 length: 16 amino acids. CDR1 is SGHTA, CDR2 FQGNSA, per germline. V gave up 5 bases and J gave up 1 base; unmatched junction bases: 10. CDR3 sequence: CASSPFGAGASYEQYF. For the CDR3, the DNA is TGTGCCAGCAGCCCCTTCGGAGCGGGAGCGTCCTACGAGCAGTACTTC.

V usage is TRBV20-1 and J usage is TRBJ2-1; D may match TRBD1 or TRBD2 (5 bases each). The CDR3 consists of 13 residues. Germline CDR1 is DFQATT and CDR2 is SNEGSKA (reference sequence). V was pared by 3 bases and J by 2 bases, with 8 bases between. Here the CDR3 reads CSARGRAYNEQFF. In DNA, the CDR3 is TGCAGTGCTAGGGGGCGGGCCTACAATGAGCAGTTCTTC.

V usage is TRBV2 and J usage is TRBJ2-3, with 7 bases aligning to TRBD1. The V segment lost 11 bases and the J segment 2 bases; nucleotides outside the gene matches: 10. The germline gives CDR1 SNHLY, CDR2 FYNNEI. This CDR3 has 14 amino acids. DNA for the CDR3: TGTGCCGCTAAAGAGGGGGCTACCACAGATACGCAGTATTTT. Translating gives CAAKEGATTDTQYF.

This clonotype is labeled large (0.1 to 1%). The gene calls are TRBV30 and TRBJ1-1, with 7 bases identical to TRBD1. The trim removed 5 bases at V and 3 bases at J, leaving 12 bases unmatched. This CDR3 is built from 15 residues. Germline V lookup: CDR1 GTSNPN, CDR2 SVGIG (reference sequence). This CDR3 reads CAWGTTTGRDTEAFF. The CDR3 coding sequence is TGTGCCTGGGGTACGACGACAGGGCGGGACACTGAAGCTTTCTTT.

This chain uses TRBV5-1 with TRBJ2-5; 7 positions agree with TRBD1. This CDR3 has 14 residues. The V gene end was trimmed by 2 bases and the J gene end by 5 bases; junction bases not matched to a gene: 6. Germline assignment: CDR1 SGHRS and CDR2 YFSETQ. The CDR3 DNA is TGCGCCAGCAGCTTTCCAGGGGGTCCGGAGACCCAGTACTTC. This codes for CASSFPGGPETQYF.

In its sample, this clonotype is large. The rearrangement uses TRBV24-1 and TRBJ2-7, with D tentatively TRBD1 (6 bases). V shed 4 bases and J shed 4 bases, with 19 bases lying between them. The CDR3 consists of 16 residues. From germline, CDR1 is KGHDR and CDR2 SFDVKD. The CDR3 spells CATSEITATRGYEQYF. As DNA, the CDR3 is TGTGCCACCAGTGAAATAACCGCCACCAGGGGTTACGAGCAGTACTTC.

The genes are TRBV30 and TRBJ2-7; D not certain. The CDR3 contains 13 residues. CDR1 and CDR2 from the germline V gene are GTSNPN and SVGIG (reference sequence). V gave up 1 base and J gave up 4 bases, with 11 bases separating them. The chain's CDR3 is CAWSGGSFYEQYF. In nucleotides, the CDR3 is TGTGCCTGGAGTGGTGGCAGCTTTTACGAGCAGTACTTC.

This chain connects TRBV6-2 or TRBV6-3 to TRBJ1-2, with 7 bases identical to TRBD1. This CDR3 contains 17 residues. Germline CDR1 MNHEY, CDR2 SVGEGT. With 2 bases clipped from V and 3 bases from J, the junction kept 12 bases outside the gene matches. DNA of the CDR3: TGTGCCAGCAGTTACCTCCTCGACAGGGTTGGCGACTATGGCTACACCTTC. It codes for CASSYLLDRVGDYGYTF.

This chain uses TRBV28 with TRBJ2-3, with D unclear. Trimming cost V 5 bases and J 3 bases, with 6 bases left between them. In germline, CDR1 is MDHEN, CDR2 SYDVKM. This CDR3 is built from 12 residues. The CDR3 DNA sequence: TGTGCCAGCAGTACACGGACAGATACGCAGTATTTT. This sequence encodes CASSTRTDTQYF.

In DNA form, the CDR3 reads TGTGCCAGCAGTTACGGGGGACTAGCGGGAGCCTACAATGAGCAGTTCTTC. Its protein is CASSYGGLAGAYNEQFF. V usage is TRBV6-2 or TRBV6-3 and J usage is TRBJ2-1, with 14 nucleotides matching TRBD2. Germline CDR1 is MNHEY and CDR2 is SVGEGT. The CDR3 runs 17 residues. V trimming: 2 bases; J trimming: 2 bases; junction bases outside the gene matches: 2.

The V gene is TRBV6-6, the J gene TRBJ2-5; 7 bases match TRBD1. CDR1 is MNHNY, CDR2 SVGAGI, per germline (reference sequence). The CDR3 has 13 amino acids. The ends lost 5 bases at V and 4 bases at J; junction bases unmatched: 4. The CDR3 nucleotides read TGTGCCAGCAGTCCTCCAGGGGGAGAGACCCAGTACTTC. It translates to CASSPPGGETQYF.

CDR3 coding DNA: TGCGCCAGCAGCCTTGACAGGGGTCGGTCACCCCTCCACTTT. It specifies CASSLDRGRSPLHF. This chain links TRBV5-1 with TRBJ1-6, with TRBD1 matching over 8 bases. CDR3 length: 14 residues. Germline assignment: CDR1 SGHRS and CDR2 YFSETQ. J gave up 10 bases and V 4 bases, and 7 bases lay outside the gene matches.

Sample share makes this clonotype medium-sized (0.01 to 0.1%). This sequence joins TRBV19 and TRBJ1-5; D possibly corresponds to TRBD1 (6 bases). Trimming shortened V by 3 bases and J by 1 base, and 10 bases separated the two germline ends. The CDR3 is made up of 15 amino acids. Germline CDR1 LNHDA, CDR2 SQIVND (reference sequence). The CDR3 protein is CASSMEDRSNQPQHF. In nucleotides, the CDR3 is TGTGCCAGTAGTATGGAAGACAGGAGCAATCAGCCCCAGCATTTT. Supplemented by reference TRBV19 and TRBJ1-5, the full variable domain reads DGGITQSPKYLFRKEGQNVTLSCEQNLNHDAMYWYRQDPGQGLRLIYYSQIVNDFQKGDIAEGYSVSREKKESFPLTVTSAQKNPTAFYLCASSMEDRSNQPQHFGDGTRLSIL.

The chain combines TRBV30 with TRBJ2-6; 7 bases are shared with TRBD2. Unmatched junction bases numbered 10, after V lost 4 bases and J lost 4 bases. Germline-derived CDR1 and CDR2 are GTSNPN and SVGIG (reference sequence). The CDR3 covers 16 residues. The CDR3 DNA reads as TGTGCCTGGACTGTCCCGGGGGGAGCCGGGGCCAACGTCCTGACTTTC. Residues: CAWTVPGGAGANVLTF.